This T cell receptor beta chain was identified during a study of cytomegalovirus exposure and HLA in healthy donors. Broader study findings: Trimming of TCR beta V- and J-genes showed a link, identified in a later analysis, to a missense DCLRE1C variant. Analysis performed later found under 20,000 TCR beta sequences associated with HLA alleles at 0.05 false discovery rate. CMV serostatus was the sole immune exposure information available.

Comments on this clone: Antigen unknown.

The PCR made use of 60 Vbeta and 13 Jbeta primers. Measured with immunoSEQ multiplex PCR; TCRdb has only the in-frame clones, and not every one. The sample records some 130,000 clones, about three quarters being singletons. Nominal health characterized the donors when sampled, though unrecorded immune exposures were likely. The V gene's germline CDR1 is SGHRS and CDR2 YFSETQ. The CDR3 has 15 residues. V gave up 0 bases and J gave up 2 bases, with 10 bases separating them. Sequencing was carried out using PBMCs. The clonotype comes from a human donor in good health. The chain employs TRBV5-1 and TRBJ2-3; D not resolved. The DNA of the CDR3 is TGCGCCAGCAGCTTGGTTGACAAAAACACAGATACGCAGTATTTT. This gives the protein CASSLVDKNTDTQYF. The full variable domain, with the rest looked up from reference TRBV5-1 and TRBJ2-3, is KAGVTQTPRYLIKTRGQQVTLSCSPISGHRSVSWYQQTPGQGLQFLFEYFSETQRNKGNFPGRFSGRQFSNSRSEMNVSTLELGDSALYLCASSLVDKNTDTQYFGPGTRLTVL.